Listed below are T cell receptor beta chains from one sample, sequenced in a study of early T cells in non-severe SARS-CoV-2 infection. TCRdb re-derived calls from the 5' RACE reads in MiXCR, one entry per CDR3 protein. The repertoire holds under 140,000 distinct CDR3 sequences, with approximately 12% as singletons. Sequencing used whole blood, obtained at baseline. All receptors come from an adult who was a healthcare worker with PCR-confirmed SARS-CoV-2 infection or an uninfected control (not recorded which). Each CDR3 is given with its conserved first and last residue. Each record gives: V gene, J gene, CDR3 length, CDR3 protein.

v_gene: TRBV7-2
j_gene: TRBJ2-7
len: 16
CDR3aa: CASSLSTSGGSYEQYF

v_gene: TRBV29-1
j_gene: TRBJ2-5
len: 16
CDR3aa: CSVFTGQGSDYETQYF

v_gene: TRBV7-9
j_gene: TRBJ2-1
len: 14
CDR3aa: CASRPFTGYNEQFF

v_gene: TRBV14
j_gene: TRBJ1-4
len: 15
CDR3aa: CASSSQATGNEKLFF

v_gene: TRBV7-2
j_gene: TRBJ2-3
len: 14
CDR3aa: CASSLRPSTDTQYF

v_gene: TRBV28
j_gene: TRBJ2-7
len: 12
CDR3aa: CASSFLGDEQYF

v_gene: TRBV7-3
j_gene: TRBJ1-2
len: 13
CDR3aa: CASSANRGHGYTF

v_gene: TRBV5-1
j_gene: TRBJ2-1
len: 16
CDR3aa: CASRGAAGSSYNEQFF

v_gene: TRBV5-1
j_gene: TRBJ2-7
len: 11
CDR3aa: CASSLHYEQYF

v_gene: TRBV19
j_gene: TRBJ1-1
len: 14
CDR3aa: CASSPRTGTTEAFF

v_gene: TRBV7-2
j_gene: TRBJ1-4
len: 16
CDR3aa: CASSYKRGGTNEKLFF

v_gene: TRBV10-3
j_gene: TRBJ1-1
len: 14
CDR3aa: CAISEPGANTEAFF

v_gene: TRBV2
j_gene: TRBJ2-2
len: 14
CDR3aa: CASIRTENTGELFF

v_gene: TRBV15
j_gene: TRBJ1-5
len: 17
CDR3aa: CATSREGGELTNQPQHF

v_gene: TRBV6-6
j_gene: TRBJ1-6
len: 14
CDR3aa: CASSNGQGNGALHF

v_gene: TRBV20-1
j_gene: TRBJ1-2
len: 13
CDR3aa: CSVRDRYNYGYTF

v_gene: TRBV6-6
j_gene: TRBJ1-5
len: 17
CDR3aa: CASSPERGTDSNQPQHF

v_gene: TRBV6-5
j_gene: TRBJ2-5
len: 16
CDR3aa: CASSYSTGQLQETQYF

v_gene: TRBV7-6
j_gene: TRBJ1-2
len: 15
CDR3aa: CASSPGAPGDYGYTF

v_gene: TRBV28
j_gene: TRBJ2-7
len: 11
CDR3aa: CASSPDYEQYF

v_gene: TRBV13
j_gene: TRBJ1-1
len: 14
CDR3aa: CASSLVPENTEAFF

v_gene: TRBV24-1
j_gene: TRBJ2-1
len: 13
CDR3aa: CATSVGSYNEQFF

v_gene: TRBV19
j_gene: TRBJ2-7
len: 14
CDR3aa: CASSIDGQRNEQYF

v_gene: TRBV28
j_gene: TRBJ2-6
len: 18
CDR3aa: CASSIPGTGVTGANVLTF

v_gene: TRBV9
j_gene: TRBJ2-7
len: 13
CDR3aa: CASSPTDTYEQYF

v_gene: TRBV7-6
j_gene: TRBJ2-1
len: 15
CDR3aa: CASSGLAGGVWEQFF

v_gene: TRBV10-3
j_gene: TRBJ1-5
len: 15
CDR3aa: CAISVGTGANQPQHF

v_gene: TRBV10-3
j_gene: TRBJ2-7
len: 14
CDR3aa: CAISESLLGSEQYF

v_gene: TRBV5-1
j_gene: TRBJ1-1
len: 16
CDR3aa: CASSAAVGGLNTEAFF

v_gene: TRBV4-2
j_gene: TRBJ2-5
len: 16
CDR3aa: CASSQGQGEGEETQYF

v_gene: TRBV29-1
j_gene: TRBJ2-1
len: 13
CDR3aa: CSVGAGVGNEQFF

v_gene: TRBV6-4
j_gene: TRBJ2-3
len: 14
CDR3aa: CASKAESSTDTQYF

v_gene: TRBV24-1
j_gene: TRBJ2-3
len: 15
CDR3aa: CATSDDRVRTDTQYF

v_gene: TRBV20-1
j_gene: TRBJ1-3
len: 14
CDR3aa: CSARRSDSGNTIYF

v_gene: TRBV2
j_gene: TRBJ2-5
len: 17
CDR3aa: CASSVGLAGGNQETQYF

v_gene: TRBV20-1
j_gene: TRBJ2-3
len: 15
CDR3aa: CSATKRDRYTDTQYF

v_gene: TRBV19
j_gene: TRBJ2-1
len: 15
CDR3aa: CASSIPGQTFNEQFF

v_gene: TRBV12-3/TRBV12-4
j_gene: TRBJ2-2
len: 20
CDR3aa: CASSSSRTSGRATWTGELFF

v_gene: TRBV9
j_gene: TRBJ2-2
len: 13
CDR3aa: CASSGANTGELFF

v_gene: TRBV11-2
j_gene: TRBJ1-4
len: 11
CDR3aa: CASSSGSIRVF

v_gene: TRBV6-5
j_gene: TRBJ1-1
len: 13
CDR3aa: CASSPGGRAEAFF

v_gene: TRBV30
j_gene: TRBJ1-5
len: 15
CDR3aa: CAWSSGTSFGQPQHF